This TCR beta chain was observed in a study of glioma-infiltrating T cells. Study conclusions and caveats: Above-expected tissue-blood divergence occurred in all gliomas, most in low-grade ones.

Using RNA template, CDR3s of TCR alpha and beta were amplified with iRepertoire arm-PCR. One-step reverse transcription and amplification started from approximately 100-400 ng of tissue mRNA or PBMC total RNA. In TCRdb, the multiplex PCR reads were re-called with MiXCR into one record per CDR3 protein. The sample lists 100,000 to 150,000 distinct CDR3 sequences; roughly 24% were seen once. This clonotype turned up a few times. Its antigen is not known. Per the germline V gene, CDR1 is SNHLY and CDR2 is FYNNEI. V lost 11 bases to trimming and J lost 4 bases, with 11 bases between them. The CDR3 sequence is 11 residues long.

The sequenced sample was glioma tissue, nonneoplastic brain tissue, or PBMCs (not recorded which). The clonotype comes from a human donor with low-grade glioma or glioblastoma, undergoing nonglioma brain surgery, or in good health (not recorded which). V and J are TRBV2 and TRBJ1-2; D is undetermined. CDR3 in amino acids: CAGSGFYGYTF. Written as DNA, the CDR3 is TGTGCCGGATCGGGGTTCTATGGCTACACCTTC.